These T cell receptor beta chains were read from a single sample in a study of cytomegalovirus exposure and HLA in healthy donors. Method: immunoSEQ multiplex PCR; TCRdb's copy keeps in-frame clones and lacks some. The table records 90,000 to 130,000 clones, more than 60% of them present only once. The specimen sequenced was PBMCs. These receptors were obtained from a man aged 25-40 years in good health and CMV-seropositive. Both conserved end residues are part of each CDR3. The order of the fields is CDR3 DNA, CDR3 protein, J gene, clone size, V gene, D gene. D genes are given only for firm matches. Expanded clones are given a class, and other clones once, few, many or no size at all.

CDR3nt: TGCGCCAGCAGCCAAGACCCCGGGACAGGTCACGAGCAGTACTTC
CDR3aa: CASSQDPGTGHEQYF
j_gene: TRBJ2-7
abundance: few
v_gene: TRBV4-3
d_gene: TRBD1

CDR3nt: TGTGCCAGCAGTGAGCTTCGGGACACTGAAGCTTTCTTT
CDR3aa: CASSELRDTEAFF
j_gene: TRBJ1-1
abundance: NA
v_gene: TRBV2
d_gene: NA

CDR3nt: TGTGCCAGCAGTGATACAGGGGATGACACTGAAGCTTTCTTT
CDR3aa: CASSDTGDDTEAFF
j_gene: TRBJ1-1
abundance: NA
v_gene: TRBV6-1
d_gene: TRBD1

CDR3nt: TGTGCCAGCAGCCCAGGGCCTCGGGCCTATGGCTACACCTTC
CDR3aa: CASSPGPRAYGYTF
j_gene: TRBJ1-2
abundance: NA
v_gene: TRBV5-5
d_gene: NA

CDR3nt: TGTGCCAGCAGCTTAGTCAGGGGTAGGACCGGGGAGCTGTTTTTT
CDR3aa: CASSLVRGRTGELFF
j_gene: TRBJ2-2
abundance: NA
v_gene: TRBV7-6
d_gene: NA

CDR3nt: TGTGCCAGCAGTCCCCTCGTCCCTCCCGGAGAGACCCAGTACTTC
CDR3aa: CASSPLVPPGETQYF
j_gene: TRBJ2-5
abundance: NA
v_gene: TRBV28
d_gene: NA

CDR3nt: TGTGCCAGTAGTCGTTTAACGGGGGTGACCACAGATACGCAGTATTTT
CDR3aa: CASSRLTGVTTDTQYF
j_gene: TRBJ2-3
abundance: few
v_gene: TRBV19
d_gene: NA

CDR3nt: TGTGCCAGCAGCTTAATGACAGGGGTCCATGGCTACACCTTC
CDR3aa: CASSLMTGVHGYTF
j_gene: TRBJ1-2
abundance: NA
v_gene: TRBV7-8
d_gene: TRBD1

CDR3nt: TGTGCCACCAGCAGAGCTTTGGAGGGTGAGGCTTTCTTT
CDR3aa: CATSRALEGEAFF
j_gene: TRBJ1-1
abundance: NA
v_gene: TRBV15
d_gene: NA

CDR3nt: TGTGCCAGCAGGCTACAGGGAGAAAATGAAAAACTGTTTTTT
CDR3aa: CASRLQGENEKLFF
j_gene: TRBJ1-4
abundance: NA
v_gene: TRBV11-2
d_gene: NA

CDR3nt: TGCGCCAGCAGCCAAGGATGGCGGGGGACCTACGAGCAGTACTTC
CDR3aa: CASSQGWRGTYEQYF
j_gene: TRBJ2-7
abundance: NA
v_gene: TRBV4-3
d_gene: TRBD2

CDR3nt: TGTGCCAGCAGCCCCCCCGAGGGGAACACTGAAGCTTTCTTT
CDR3aa: CASSPPEGNTEAFF
j_gene: TRBJ1-1
abundance: NA
v_gene: TRBV9
d_gene: NA

CDR3nt: TGTGCCAGCAGCTTAAGGACTAGCGGGGGGACCTACCAAGAGACCCAGTACTTC
CDR3aa: CASSLRTSGGTYQETQYF
j_gene: TRBJ2-5
abundance: NA
v_gene: TRBV7-8
d_gene: TRBD2

CDR3nt: TGTGCCAGCAGCACCTGGGGGGGACAGGGGCCGAACACCGGGGAGCTGTTTTTT
CDR3aa: CASSTWGGQGPNTGELFF
j_gene: TRBJ2-2
abundance: NA
v_gene: TRBV9
d_gene: TRBD1

CDR3nt: TGTGCCAGCGTGGTTGGACAGGGGATGAGTAATAACGAGCAGTACTTC
CDR3aa: CASVVGQGMSNNEQYF
j_gene: TRBJ2-7
abundance: NA
v_gene: TRBV2
d_gene: TRBD1

CDR3nt: TGTGCCAGCAGTCTCCAGGGTGGAGATACGCAGTATTTT
CDR3aa: CASSLQGGDTQYF
j_gene: TRBJ2-3
abundance: NA
v_gene: TRBV25-1
d_gene: NA

CDR3nt: TGTGCCAGCAGCCCCCCCGGGGGCGAGCAGTACTTC
CDR3aa: CASSPPGGEQYF
j_gene: TRBJ2-7
abundance: NA
v_gene: TRBV6-6
d_gene: NA

CDR3nt: TGTGCCAGCAGCACCACAGGGTTCGGGTTCGAGACCCAGTACTTC
CDR3aa: CASSTTGFGFETQYF
j_gene: TRBJ2-5
abundance: NA
v_gene: TRBV7-3
d_gene: NA

CDR3nt: TGTGCCAGCTCACCGCAGGGTTCAGCTGGGGCCAACGTCCTGACTTTC
CDR3aa: CASSPQGSAGANVLTF
j_gene: TRBJ2-6
abundance: NA
v_gene: TRBV18
d_gene: NA

CDR3nt: TGCAGCGCTGGAAGGGGACTAGCGGGGGACAATGAGCAGTTCTTC
CDR3aa: CSAGRGLAGDNEQFF
j_gene: TRBJ2-1
abundance: NA
v_gene: TRBV29-1
d_gene: TRBD2

CDR3nt: TGTGCCTGGAGTGTATCCAGTCAACGGGTATATGGCTACACCTTC
CDR3aa: CAWSVSSQRVYGYTF
j_gene: TRBJ1-2
abundance: NA
v_gene: TRBV30
d_gene: NA

CDR3nt: TGTGCCAGTAGTTCCGCAGGGTGGGAGACCCAGTACTTC
CDR3aa: CASSSAGWETQYF
j_gene: TRBJ2-5
abundance: NA
v_gene: TRBV19
d_gene: NA

CDR3nt: TGTGCCAGCAGTGAGGGAGATGCGGGTCAGCCCCAGCATTTT
CDR3aa: CASSEGDAGQPQHF
j_gene: TRBJ1-5
abundance: NA
v_gene: TRBV25-1
d_gene: NA

CDR3nt: TGTGCCAGCAGCCCACAGATTCGGGGGAACACTGAAGCTTTCTTT
CDR3aa: CASSPQIRGNTEAFF
j_gene: TRBJ1-1
abundance: NA
v_gene: TRBV11-3
d_gene: NA

CDR3nt: TGCGCCAGCCGCCGGGTCCCGGATTGGTCTACAGATACGCAGTATTTT
CDR3aa: CASRRVPDWSTDTQYF
j_gene: TRBJ2-3
abundance: NA
v_gene: TRBV5-1
d_gene: NA

CDR3nt: TGTGCCAGCAGTTTCAGGGGGCGTGAAGATACGCAGTATTTT
CDR3aa: CASSFRGREDTQYF
j_gene: TRBJ2-3
abundance: NA
v_gene: TRBV25-1
d_gene: TRBD1

CDR3nt: TGTGCCAGCAGCCCTGACAGTATGAACACTGAAGCTTTCTTT
CDR3aa: CASSPDSMNTEAFF
j_gene: TRBJ1-1
abundance: few
v_gene: TRBV7-3
d_gene: NA

CDR3nt: TGTGCCAGCAGCTTAGACTCAGGGGGTATCCACGAGCAGTACTTC
CDR3aa: CASSLDSGGIHEQYF
j_gene: TRBJ2-7
abundance: once
v_gene: TRBV11-2
d_gene: TRBD1

CDR3nt: TGTGCCAGCAGCCCCTGGGGCGGCTATAACACAGATACGCAGTATTTT
CDR3aa: CASSPWGGYNTDTQYF
j_gene: TRBJ2-3
abundance: NA
v_gene: TRBV7-9
d_gene: NA

CDR3nt: TGTGCCTGGAAAGGGGCCGGGGAGCTGTTTTTT
CDR3aa: CAWKGAGELFF
j_gene: TRBJ2-2
abundance: NA
v_gene: TRBV30
d_gene: NA

CDR3nt: TGTGCCAGCGAGGGAGGAGGGGAAGCTTTCTTT
CDR3aa: CASEGGGEAFF
j_gene: TRBJ1-1
abundance: NA
v_gene: TRBV25-1
d_gene: NA

CDR3nt: TGTGCCACCAGCAGGGGACCCAGGGGGCCCTGGGTGAACACTGAAGCTTTCTTT
CDR3aa: CATSRGPRGPWVNTEAFF
j_gene: TRBJ1-1
abundance: NA
v_gene: TRBV15
d_gene: TRBD1

CDR3nt: TGTGCCAGCAGTTTAGGAGGCAGGGGGTACGAGCAGTACTTC
CDR3aa: CASSLGGRGYEQYF
j_gene: TRBJ2-7
abundance: NA
v_gene: TRBV6-5
d_gene: TRBD1

CDR3nt: TGTGCCAGCAGTGAAGTTAGGCAGGGTCATTCACCCCTCCACTTT
CDR3aa: CASSEVRQGHSPLHF
j_gene: TRBJ1-6
abundance: few
v_gene: TRBV2
d_gene: NA

CDR3nt: TGTGCCAGCAGAAATAAGGACACGGCCTACGAGCAGTACTTC
CDR3aa: CASRNKDTAYEQYF
j_gene: TRBJ2-7
abundance: NA
v_gene: TRBV6-5
d_gene: NA

CDR3nt: TGCGCCAGCAGTCAATGGGGCAGGCCTCAAGCTTTCTTT
CDR3aa: CASSQWGRPQAFF
j_gene: TRBJ1-1
abundance: NA
v_gene: TRBV23-1
d_gene: NA

CDR3nt: TGTGCCAGCAGCCCCCGGACTAGCACGCTCTACAATGAGCAGTTCTTC
CDR3aa: CASSPRTSTLYNEQFF
j_gene: TRBJ2-1
abundance: few
v_gene: TRBV9
d_gene: TRBD2

CDR3nt: TGTGCTAGCAGCCCCGACAGGGGCACCGGGGAGCTGTTTTTT
CDR3aa: CASSPDRGTGELFF
j_gene: TRBJ2-2
abundance: few
v_gene: TRBV7-7
d_gene: TRBD1

CDR3nt: TGCGCCAGCAGCCAAGATACCTCCATGGAGGCAGATACGCAGTATTTT
CDR3aa: CASSQDTSMEADTQYF
j_gene: TRBJ2-3
abundance: NA
v_gene: TRBV4-1
d_gene: NA

CDR3nt: TGCGCCAGCAGCACTGGGGGACAGCCTGGAAACACCATATATTTT
CDR3aa: CASSTGGQPGNTIYF
j_gene: TRBJ1-3
abundance: NA
v_gene: TRBV5-1
d_gene: TRBD1

CDR3nt: TGTGCCATCAGTGAGCTAACAGGCTATGGCTACACCTTC
CDR3aa: CAISELTGYGYTF
j_gene: TRBJ1-2
abundance: NA
v_gene: TRBV10-3
d_gene: NA

CDR3nt: TGTGCCAGCAGTTTCCGCGGGGGCAGGAACACTGAAGCTTTCTTT
CDR3aa: CASSFRGGRNTEAFF
j_gene: TRBJ1-1
abundance: NA
v_gene: TRBV27
d_gene: NA

CDR3nt: TGTGCCATCAGTGAGGAGCCCCAGGGGCAGCCCCAGCATTTT
CDR3aa: CAISEEPQGQPQHF
j_gene: TRBJ1-5
abundance: once
v_gene: TRBV10-3
d_gene: NA